These 3 T cell receptor beta chains came from one sample sequenced in a study of blood T cell repertoires in COVID-19. The method was immunoSEQ multiplex PCR; TCRdb's version includes in-frame clones alone and lacks a portion of them. This table holds roughly 28,000 clones, 87% found once. Sample: peripheral blood. The receptors derive from a human donor in a cohort sampled during active COVID-19.

This clone is a singleton in its sample. The chain recombines TRBV9 with TRBJ1-1; the match to TRBD1 covers 10 bases. Germline loops: CDR1 SGDLS, CDR2 YYNGEE. Trimming at V came to 1 base and at J to 0 bases, leaving 6 bases not matched to a gene. CDR3 length equals 17 residues. In nucleotides, the CDR3 is TGTGCCAGCAGCGTAAACCGGGACAGGGGATTGAACACTGAAGCTTTCTTT. Its translation: CASSVNRDRGLNTEAFF.

The J gene is TRBJ1-1, the V gene TRBV19; D ambiguous. In germline, CDR1 is LNHDA, CDR2 SQIVND (reference sequence). CDR3 length: 15 residues. Between the trimmed V and J ends, which lost 0 bases and 1 base, there was a span of 9 bases. The CDR3 DNA follows: TGTGCCAGTAGTATAGATCGGGTGCAGAACACTGAAGCTTTCTTT. It codes for CASSIDRVQNTEAFF.

Judged by abundance, this clone is medium-sized. The chain combines TRBV7-9 with TRBJ2-5, with D possibly TRBD1 on 7 matching bases. The V end was cut by 5 bases, the J end by 4 bases, with 20 bases between. Germline lookup yields CDR1 SEHNR and CDR2 FQNEAQ (reference sequence). The CDR3 spans 16 residues. The CDR3 sequence: CASSPPGGGLVETQYF. CDR3 nucleotides: TGTGCCAGCAGCCCCCCCGGAGGGGGCTTAGTAGAGACCCAGTACTTC.